The rows below give T cell receptor beta chains drawn from one sample of a study of CD8 T cells in Susac syndrome. TCRdb ran MiXCR on the immunoSEQ multiplex PCR reads and lists one entry per CDR3 protein. The repertoire holds 78,000 or so distinct CDR3 sequences, with about 94% as singletons. Sequencing used CD8+ T cells from PBMCs. The receptors here all came from a human donor with multiple sclerosis. Both conserved end residues are part of each CDR3. The D gene is left open where the match is weak. Clone size is stated in some rows and not others, as once, few, many or a class when expanded.

D gene	J gene	V gene	clone size	CDR3 protein	CDR3 DNA
TRBD1	TRBJ2-7	TRBV9	NA	CASSTWTGTEQYF	TGTGCCAGCAGCACCTGGACAGGGACCGAGCAGTACTTC
NA	TRBJ2-5	TRBV12-3/TRBV12-4	NA	CASSLPSGETQYF	TGTGCCAGCAGTTTACCTAGTGGAGAGACCCAGTACTTC
NA	TRBJ1-1	TRBV5-4	NA	CASSPGPGTSTEAFF	TGTGCCAGCAGCCCGGGGCCGGGTACGAGCACTGAAGCTTTCTTT
NA	TRBJ1-2	TRBV25-1	once	CASSRDSYTF	TGTGCCAGCAGCAGGGACAGCTACACCTTC
TRBD2	TRBJ2-5	TRBV7-9	NA	CASSGGLAKEETQYF	TGTGCCAGCAGCGGCGGACTAGCGAAGGAGGAGACCCAGTACTTC
NA	TRBJ2-7	TRBV7-2	NA	CASSLVPSSYEQYF	TGTGCCAGCAGCTTAGTTCCCAGTTCCTACGAGCAGTACTTC
TRBD2	TRBJ2-3	TRBV29-1	NA	CSVEASGSPDTQYF	TGCAGCGTTGAAGCTAGCGGGAGCCCAGATACGCAGTATTTT
NA	TRBJ2-7	TRBV7-6	NA	CASSFGTSSSYEQYF	TGTGCCAGCAGCTTCGGGACTTCCAGCTCCTACGAGCAGTACTTC
TRBD1	TRBJ1-1	TRBV7-9	NA	CASSSDPGGTEAFF	TGTGCCAGCAGCTCGGACCCAGGGGGAACTGAAGCTTTCTTT
NA	TRBJ1-2	TRBV30	NA	CAWMVGGYGYTF	TGTGCCTGGATGGTAGGGGGCTATGGCTACACCTTC